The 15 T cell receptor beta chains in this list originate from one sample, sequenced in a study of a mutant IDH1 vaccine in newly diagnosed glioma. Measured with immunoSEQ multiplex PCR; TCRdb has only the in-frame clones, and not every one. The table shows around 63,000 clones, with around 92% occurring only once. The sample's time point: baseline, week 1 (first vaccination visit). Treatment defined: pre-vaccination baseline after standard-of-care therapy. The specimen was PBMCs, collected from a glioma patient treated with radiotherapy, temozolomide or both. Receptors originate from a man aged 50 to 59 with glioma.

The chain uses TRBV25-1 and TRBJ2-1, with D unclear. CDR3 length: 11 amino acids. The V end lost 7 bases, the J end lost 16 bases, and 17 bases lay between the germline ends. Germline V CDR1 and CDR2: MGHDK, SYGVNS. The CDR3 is CASKRGSRRFF. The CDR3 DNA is TGTGCCAGCAAACGAGGCAGCCGCCGCTTCTTC. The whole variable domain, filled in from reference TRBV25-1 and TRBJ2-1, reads EADIYQTPRYLVIGTGKKITLECSQTMGHDKMYWYQQDPGMELHLIHYSYGVNSTEKGDLSSESTVSRIRTEHFPLTLESARPSHTSQYLCASKRGSRRFFGPGTRLTVL.

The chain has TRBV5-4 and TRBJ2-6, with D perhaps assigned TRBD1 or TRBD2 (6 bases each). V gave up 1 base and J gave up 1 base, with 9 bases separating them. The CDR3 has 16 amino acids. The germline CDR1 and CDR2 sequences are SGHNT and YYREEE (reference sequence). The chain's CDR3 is CASSLPGASGANVLTF. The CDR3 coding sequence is TGTGCCAGCAGCTTGCCGGGGGCGTCTGGGGCCAACGTCCTGACTTTC.

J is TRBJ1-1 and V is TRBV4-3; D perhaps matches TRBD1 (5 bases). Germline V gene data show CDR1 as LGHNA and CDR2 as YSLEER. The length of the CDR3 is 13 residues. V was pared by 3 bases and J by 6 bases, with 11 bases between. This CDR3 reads CASSHGTAAEAFF. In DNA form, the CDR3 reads TGCGCCAGCAGCCATGGGACTGCCGCTGAAGCTTTCTTT.

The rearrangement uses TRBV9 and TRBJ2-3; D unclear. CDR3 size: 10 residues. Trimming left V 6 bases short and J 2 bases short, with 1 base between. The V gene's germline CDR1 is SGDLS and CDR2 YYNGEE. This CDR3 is CASTTDTQYF. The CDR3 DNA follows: TGTGCCAGCACCACAGATACGCAGTATTTT.

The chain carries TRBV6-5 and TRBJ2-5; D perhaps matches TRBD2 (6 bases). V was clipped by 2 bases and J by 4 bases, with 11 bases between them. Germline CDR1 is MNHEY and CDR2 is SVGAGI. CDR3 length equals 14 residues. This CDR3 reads CASSYPGEGETQYF. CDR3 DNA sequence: TGTGCCAGCAGTTACCCGGGAGAGGGAGAGACCCAGTACTTC.

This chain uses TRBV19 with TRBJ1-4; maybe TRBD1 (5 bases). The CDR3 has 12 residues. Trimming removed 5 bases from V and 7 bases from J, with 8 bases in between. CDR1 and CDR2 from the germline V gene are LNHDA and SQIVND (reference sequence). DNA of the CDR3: TGTGCCAGTAGTTGGGACTTTGAAAAACTGTTTTTT. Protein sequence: CASSWDFEKLFF.

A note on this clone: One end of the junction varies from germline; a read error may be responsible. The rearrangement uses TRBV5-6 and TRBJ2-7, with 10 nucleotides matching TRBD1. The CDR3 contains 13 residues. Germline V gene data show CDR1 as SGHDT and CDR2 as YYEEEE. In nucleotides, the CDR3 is TGTGCCAGCAGCCACTGGACAGGGGGTGTATTGGACTTC. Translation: CASSHWTGGVLDF. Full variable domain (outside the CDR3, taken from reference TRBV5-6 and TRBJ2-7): DAGVTQSPTHLIKTRGQQVTLRCSPKSGHDTVSWYQQALGQGPQFIFQYYEEEERQRGNFPDRFSGHQFPNYSSELNVNALLLGDSALYLCASSHWTGGVLDFGPGTRLTVT.

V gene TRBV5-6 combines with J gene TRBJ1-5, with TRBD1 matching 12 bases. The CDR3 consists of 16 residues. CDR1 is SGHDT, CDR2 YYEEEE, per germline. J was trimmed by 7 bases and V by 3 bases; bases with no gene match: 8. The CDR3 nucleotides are TGTGCCAGCAGCTGGGGGACAGGGGGCACGAAGCAGCCCCAGCATTTT. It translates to CASSWGTGGTKQPQHF.

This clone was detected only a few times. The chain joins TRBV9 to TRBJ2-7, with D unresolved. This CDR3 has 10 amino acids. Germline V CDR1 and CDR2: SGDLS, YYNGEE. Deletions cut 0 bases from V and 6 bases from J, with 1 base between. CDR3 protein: CASSVAEQYF. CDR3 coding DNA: TGTGCCAGCAGCGTAGCCGAGCAGTACTTC.

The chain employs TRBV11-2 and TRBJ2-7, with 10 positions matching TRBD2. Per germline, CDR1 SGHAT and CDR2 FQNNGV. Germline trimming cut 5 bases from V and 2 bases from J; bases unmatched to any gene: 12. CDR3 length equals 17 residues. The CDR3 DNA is TGTGCCAGCAGCCCCCGGGCTAGCGGGGGATGGACCTACGAGCAGTACTTC. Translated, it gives CASSPRASGGWTYEQYF.

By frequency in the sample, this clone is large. CDR3 amino acids: CASRLSNQPQHF. CDR3 sequence (DNA): TGTGCCAGCCGCCTTAGCAATCAGCCCCAGCATTTT. The chain joins TRBV19 to TRBJ1-5, with unresolved D. Trimming took 9 bases from V and 0 from J, leaving 6 bases between them. The CDR3 length is 12 residues. CDR1 LNHDA and CDR2 SQIVND come from the germline V gene (reference sequence).

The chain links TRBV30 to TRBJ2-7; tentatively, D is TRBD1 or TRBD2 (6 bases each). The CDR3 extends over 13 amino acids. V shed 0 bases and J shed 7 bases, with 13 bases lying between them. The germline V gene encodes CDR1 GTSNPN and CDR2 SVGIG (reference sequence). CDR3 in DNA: TGTGCCTGGAGTGTAGGGGGGAATCGGGAGCAGTACTTC. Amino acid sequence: CAWSVGGNREQYF.

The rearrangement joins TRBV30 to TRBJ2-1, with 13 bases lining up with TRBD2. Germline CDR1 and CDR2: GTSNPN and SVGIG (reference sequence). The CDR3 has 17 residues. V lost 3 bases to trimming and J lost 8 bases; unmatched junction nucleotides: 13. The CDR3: CAWRRIRTSGSSDEQFF. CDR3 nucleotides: TGTGCCTGGAGGAGGATTAGGACTAGCGGGAGTAGCGATGAGCAGTTCTTC.

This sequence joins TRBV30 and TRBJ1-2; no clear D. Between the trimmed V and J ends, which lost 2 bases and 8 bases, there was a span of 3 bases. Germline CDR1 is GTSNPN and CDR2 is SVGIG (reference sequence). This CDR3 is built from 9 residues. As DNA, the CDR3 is TGTGCCTGGAGTCCCGGCTACACCTTC. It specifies CAWSPGYTF. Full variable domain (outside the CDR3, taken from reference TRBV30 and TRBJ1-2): SQTIHQWPATLVQPVGSPLSLECTVEGTSNPNLYWYRQAAGRGLQLLFYSVGIGQISSEVPQNLSASRPQDRQFILSSKKLLLSDSGFYLCAWSPGYTFGSGTRLTVV.

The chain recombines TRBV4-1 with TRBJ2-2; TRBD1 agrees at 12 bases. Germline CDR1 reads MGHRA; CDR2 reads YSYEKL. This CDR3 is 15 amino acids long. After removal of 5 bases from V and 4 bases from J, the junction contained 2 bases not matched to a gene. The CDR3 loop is CASSGTGGITGELFF. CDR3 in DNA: TGCGCCAGCAGCGGGACAGGGGGCATCACCGGGGAGCTGTTTTTT.